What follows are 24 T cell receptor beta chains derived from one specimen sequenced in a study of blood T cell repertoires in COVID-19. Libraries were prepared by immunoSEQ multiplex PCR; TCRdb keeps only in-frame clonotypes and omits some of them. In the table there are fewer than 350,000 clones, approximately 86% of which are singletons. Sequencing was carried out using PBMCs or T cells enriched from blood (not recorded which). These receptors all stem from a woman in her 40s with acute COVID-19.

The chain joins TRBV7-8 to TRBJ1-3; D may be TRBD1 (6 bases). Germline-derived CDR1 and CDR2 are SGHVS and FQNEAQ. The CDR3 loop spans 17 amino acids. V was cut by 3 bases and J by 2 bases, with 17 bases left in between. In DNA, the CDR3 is TGTGCCAGCAGCTTTACAAAAGGGGGTCTCGCTGGAAACACCATATATTTT. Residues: CASSFTKGGLAGNTIYF.

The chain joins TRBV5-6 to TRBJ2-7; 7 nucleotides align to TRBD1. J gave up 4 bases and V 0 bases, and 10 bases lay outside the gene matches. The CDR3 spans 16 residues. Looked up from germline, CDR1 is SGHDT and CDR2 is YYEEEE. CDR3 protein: CASSLGSFRDRYEQYF. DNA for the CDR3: TGTGCCAGCAGCTTGGGATCTTTCCGGGACAGATACGAGCAGTACTTC. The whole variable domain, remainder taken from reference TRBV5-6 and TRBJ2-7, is DAGVTQSPTHLIKTRGQQVTLRCSPKSGHDTVSWYQQALGQGPQFIFQYYEEEERQRGNFPDRFSGHQFPNYSSELNVNALLLGDSALYLCASSLGSFRDRYEQYFGPGTRLTVT.

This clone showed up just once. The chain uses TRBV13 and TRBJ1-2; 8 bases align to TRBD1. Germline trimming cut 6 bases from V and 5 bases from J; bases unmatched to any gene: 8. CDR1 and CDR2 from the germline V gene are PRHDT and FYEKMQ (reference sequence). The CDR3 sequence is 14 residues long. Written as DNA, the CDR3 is TGTGCCAGCAGGATTCGACAGGGGAGATATGGCTACACCTTC. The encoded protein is CASRIRQGRYGYTF.

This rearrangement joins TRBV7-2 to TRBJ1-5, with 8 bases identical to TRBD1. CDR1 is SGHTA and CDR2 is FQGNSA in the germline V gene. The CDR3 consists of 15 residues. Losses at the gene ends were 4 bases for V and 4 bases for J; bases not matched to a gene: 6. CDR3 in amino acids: CASSSMTGANQPQHF. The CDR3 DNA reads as TGTGCCAGCAGCTCGATGACAGGGGCGAATCAGCCCCAGCATTTT.

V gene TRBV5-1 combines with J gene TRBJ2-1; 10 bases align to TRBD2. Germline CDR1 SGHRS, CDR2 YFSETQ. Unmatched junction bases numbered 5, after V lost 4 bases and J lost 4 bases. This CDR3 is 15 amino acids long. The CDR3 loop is CASSKGLASYNEQFF. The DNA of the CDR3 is TGCGCCAGCAGCAAGGGACTAGCGAGTTACAATGAGCAGTTCTTC.

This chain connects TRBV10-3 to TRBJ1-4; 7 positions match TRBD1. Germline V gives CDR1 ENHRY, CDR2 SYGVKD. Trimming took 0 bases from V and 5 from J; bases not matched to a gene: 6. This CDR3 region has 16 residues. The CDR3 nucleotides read TGTGCCATCAGTGAGTCCCCGACAGGGTCCAATGAAAAACTGTTTTTT. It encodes CAISESPTGSNEKLFF.

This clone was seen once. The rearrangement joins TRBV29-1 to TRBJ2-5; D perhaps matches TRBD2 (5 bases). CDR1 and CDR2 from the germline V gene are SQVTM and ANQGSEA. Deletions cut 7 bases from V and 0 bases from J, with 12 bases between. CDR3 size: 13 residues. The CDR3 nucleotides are TGCAGCGACCGGCGGGCCGACCAAGAGACCCAGTACTTC. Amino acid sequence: CSDRRADQETQYF.

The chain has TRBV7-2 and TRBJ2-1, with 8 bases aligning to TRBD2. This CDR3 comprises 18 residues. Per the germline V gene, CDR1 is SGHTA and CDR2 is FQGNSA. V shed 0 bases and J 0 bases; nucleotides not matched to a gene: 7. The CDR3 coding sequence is TGTGCCAGCAGCTTAGCTAGCGGGAAGCACGGCTCCTACAATGAGCAGTTCTTC. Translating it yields CASSLASGKHGSYNEQFF.

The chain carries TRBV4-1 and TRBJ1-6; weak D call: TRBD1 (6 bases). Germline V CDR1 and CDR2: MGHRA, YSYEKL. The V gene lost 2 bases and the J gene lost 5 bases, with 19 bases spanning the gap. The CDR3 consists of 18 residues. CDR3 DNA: TGCGCCAGCAGCCAAAAAGGTTTAACAGGGTTGGATAATTCACCCCTCCACTTT. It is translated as CASSQKGLTGLDNSPLHF.

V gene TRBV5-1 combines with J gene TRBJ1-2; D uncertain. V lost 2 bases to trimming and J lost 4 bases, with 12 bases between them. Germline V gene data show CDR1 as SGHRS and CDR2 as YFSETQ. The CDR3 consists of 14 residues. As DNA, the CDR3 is TGCGCCAGCAGCTTTACTGCCGGTGGCTATGGCTACACCTTC. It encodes CASSFTAGGYGYTF.

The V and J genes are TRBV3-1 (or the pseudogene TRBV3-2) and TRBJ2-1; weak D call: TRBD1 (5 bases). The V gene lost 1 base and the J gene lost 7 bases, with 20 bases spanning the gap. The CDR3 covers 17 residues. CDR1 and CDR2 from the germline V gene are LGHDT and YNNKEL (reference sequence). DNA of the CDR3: TGTGCCAGCAGCCAAGTTTGTGAGACAGTGAAGCTGAATGAGCAGTTCTTC. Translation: CASSQVCETVKLNEQFF.

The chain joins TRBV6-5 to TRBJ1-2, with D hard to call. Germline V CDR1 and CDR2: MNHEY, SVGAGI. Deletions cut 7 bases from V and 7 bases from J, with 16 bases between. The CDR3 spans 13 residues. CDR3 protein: CASNARGPSGYTF. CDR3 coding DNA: TGTGCCAGCAATGCGAGAGGCCCATCTGGCTACACCTTC.

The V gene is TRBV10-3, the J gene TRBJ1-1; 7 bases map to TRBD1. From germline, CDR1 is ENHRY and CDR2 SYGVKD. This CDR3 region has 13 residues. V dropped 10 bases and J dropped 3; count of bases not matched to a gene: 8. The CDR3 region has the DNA TGTGCCACCAGGGGGGGTGTTTACACTGAAGCTTTCTTT. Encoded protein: CATRGGVYTEAFF.

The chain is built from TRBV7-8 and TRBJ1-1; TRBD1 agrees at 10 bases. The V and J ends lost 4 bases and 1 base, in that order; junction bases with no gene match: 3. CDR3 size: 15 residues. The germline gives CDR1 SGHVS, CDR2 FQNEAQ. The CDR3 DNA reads TGTGCCAGCAGCTCCTGGACAGGGGGGAACACTGAAGCTTTCTTT. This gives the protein CASSSWTGGNTEAFF. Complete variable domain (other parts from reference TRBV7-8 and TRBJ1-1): GAGVSQSPRYKVAKRGQDVALRCDPISGHVSLFWYQQALGQGPEFLTYFQNEAQLDKSGLPSDRFFAERPEGSVSTLKIQRTQQEDSAVYLCASSSWTGGNTEAFFGQGTRLTVV.

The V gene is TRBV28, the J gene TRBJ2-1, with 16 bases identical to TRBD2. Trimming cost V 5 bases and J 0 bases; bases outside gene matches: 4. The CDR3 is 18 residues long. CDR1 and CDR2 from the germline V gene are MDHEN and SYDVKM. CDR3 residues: CASSQGLAGGSSYNEQFF. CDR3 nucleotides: TGTGCCAGCAGTCAGGGACTAGCGGGAGGGAGCTCCTACAATGAGCAGTTCTTC.

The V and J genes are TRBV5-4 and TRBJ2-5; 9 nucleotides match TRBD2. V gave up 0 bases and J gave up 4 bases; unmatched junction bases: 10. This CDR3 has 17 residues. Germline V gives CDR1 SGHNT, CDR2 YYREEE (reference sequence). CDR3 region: CASSLGYGGGAPETQYF. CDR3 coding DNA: TGTGCCAGCAGCTTGGGGTACGGCGGGGGGGCCCCAGAGACCCAGTACTTC.

The DNA of the CDR3 is TGTGCCAGCAGCTTACTTTATGTAGCGGGGGCCTACAATGAGCAGTTCTTC. Protein: CASSLLYVAGAYNEQFF. This rearrangement joins TRBV7-9 to TRBJ2-1; the match to TRBD2 covers 9 bases. The CDR3 sequence is 17 residues long. V lost 2 bases, J lost 2 bases, and 7 bases stayed unmatched. The germline V gene has CDR1 SEHNR and CDR2 FQNEAQ (reference sequence).

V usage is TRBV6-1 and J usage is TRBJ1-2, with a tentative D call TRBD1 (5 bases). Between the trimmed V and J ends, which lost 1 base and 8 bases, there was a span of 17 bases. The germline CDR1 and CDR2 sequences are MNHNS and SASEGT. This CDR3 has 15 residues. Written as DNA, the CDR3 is TGTGCCAGCAGTGAAGTTCACGACAGAACAGAGGGCTACACCTTC. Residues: CASSEVHDRTEGYTF.

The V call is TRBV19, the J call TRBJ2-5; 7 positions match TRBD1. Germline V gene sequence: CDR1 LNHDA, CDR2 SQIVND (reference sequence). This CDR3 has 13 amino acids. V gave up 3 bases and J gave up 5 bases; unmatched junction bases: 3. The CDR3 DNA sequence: TGTGCCAGTAGTATTAGGGGGCGGGAGACCCAGTACTTC. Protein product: CASSIRGRETQYF.

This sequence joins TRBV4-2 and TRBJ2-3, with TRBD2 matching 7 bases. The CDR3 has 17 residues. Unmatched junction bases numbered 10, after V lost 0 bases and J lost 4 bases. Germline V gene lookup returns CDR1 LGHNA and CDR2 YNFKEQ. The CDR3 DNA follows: TGTGCCAGCAGCCAAGATTTATCGGCGGGAGCGGCAGATACGCAGTATTTT. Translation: CASSQDLSAGAADTQYF.

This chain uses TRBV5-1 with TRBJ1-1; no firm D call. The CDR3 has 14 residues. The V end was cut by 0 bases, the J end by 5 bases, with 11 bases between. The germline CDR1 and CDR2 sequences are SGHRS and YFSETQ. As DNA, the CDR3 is TGCGCCAGCAGCTTGGTAGTAGGAGGGACTGAAGCTTTCTTT. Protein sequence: CASSLVVGGTEAFF.

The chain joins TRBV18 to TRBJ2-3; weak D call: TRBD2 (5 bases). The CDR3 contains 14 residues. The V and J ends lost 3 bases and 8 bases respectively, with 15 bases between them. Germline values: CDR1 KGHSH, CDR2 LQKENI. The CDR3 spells CASSPEPVGATQYF. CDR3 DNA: TGTGCCAGCTCACCTGAGCCGGTGGGAGCTACGCAGTATTTT.

This chain's CDR3 is CASSTTPGQTSYEQYF. CDR3 sequence (DNA): TGTGCCAGCAGCACGACGCCGGGACAGACCTCCTACGAGCAGTACTTC. The chain uses TRBV7-9 and TRBJ2-7, with 7 nucleotides matching TRBD1. Germline CDR1 is SEHNR and CDR2 is FQNEAQ (reference sequence). The trim removed 5 bases at V and 0 bases at J, leaving 10 bases unmatched. There are 16 residues in the CDR3.

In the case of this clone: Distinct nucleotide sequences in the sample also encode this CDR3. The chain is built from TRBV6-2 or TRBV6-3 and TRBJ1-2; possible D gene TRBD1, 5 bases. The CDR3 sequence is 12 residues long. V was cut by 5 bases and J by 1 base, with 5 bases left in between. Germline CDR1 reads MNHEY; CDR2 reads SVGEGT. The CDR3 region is CASSQGNYGYTF. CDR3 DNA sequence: TGTGCCAGCAGTCAGGGTAACTATGGCTACACCTTC.